This record concerns one TCR beta chain sequence. What it binds is not known. For CDR3 and TCR beta VDJ profiling, genomic DNA was the template used. TCRdb passed the reads through MiXCR, listing each CDR3 protein once. The profile covers about 120,000 distinct CDR3 sequences, with under 65% appearing a single time and 25% to 35% taken by the ten largest. The data are from a study of CD8+CD57+ T cells in acquired aplastic anemia. V gave up 6 bases and J gave up 0 bases; unmatched junction bases: 6. Germline V gene data show CDR1 as SNHLY and CDR2 as FYNNEI. The CDR3 extends over 15 amino acids. Study-level points and caveats: Nearly 30 was the count of CD8+ CDR3 sequences that patients shared with controls. In CD8+ cells, Simpson's diversity showed no significant difference between patients and controls.

Patients chosen for sequencing had shown CD8+CD57+ cell expansion by flow cytometry. The V gene is TRBV2, the J gene TRBJ1-1; 8 bases are a match to TRBD1. The source is a human donor with aplastic anemia. The specimen was sorted CD4+, CD8+, or CD8+CD57+ T cells (not recorded which) from PBMCs. The CDR3 nucleotides are TGTGCCAGCAGACCGCGGACAGGGATGAACACTGAAGCTTTCTTT. Translating it yields CASRPRTGMNTEAFF.